A single sample is the source of the 25 T cell receptor beta chains below, sequenced in a study of response to subunit inactivated influenza vaccine. TCRdb re-derived calls from the RT-PCR reads in MiXCR, one entry per CDR3 protein. The sample yields fewer than 800,000 distinct CDR3 sequences, approximately 14% seen once. Here the sequenced sample was PBMCs from blood, taken about 12 days after vaccination. These receptors were taken from a man over 45 who received an inactivated influenza vaccine.

The CDR3 here is CASSRPWDRGEETQYF. CDR3 in DNA: TGCGCCAGCAGTCGCCCTTGGGACAGGGGGGAAGAGACCCAGTACTTC. This sequence joins TRBV23-1 and TRBJ2-5; 11 bases are a match to TRBD1. TRBV23-1 is sorted into the ORF group, with uncertain function. The CDR3 is 16 residues long. J lost 3 bases, V lost 4 bases, and 7 bases had no gene match.

The CDR3 region is CSVPALDRDYGYTF. The CDR3 coding sequence is TGCAGCGTTCCTGCCCTTGACAGGGACTATGGCTACACCTTC. The genes are TRBV29-1 and TRBJ1-2, with 7 positions matching TRBD1. Trimming removed 5 bases from V and 3 bases from J; junction bases left unmatched: 9. In germline, CDR1 is SQVTM, CDR2 ANQGSEA. The CDR3 spans 14 residues. Filled out from reference TRBV29-1 and TRBJ1-2, the complete variable domain reads SAVISQKPSRDICQRGTSLTIQCQVDSQVTMMFWYRQQPGQSLTLIATANQGSEATYESGFVIDKFPISRPNLTFSTLTVSNMSPEDSSIYLCSVPALDRDYGYTFGSGTRLTVV.

J is TRBJ2-5 and V is TRBV29-1; no reliable D call. This CDR3 comprises 14 residues. V was cut by 2 bases and J by 5 bases, with 15 bases left in between. CDR1 is SQVTM, CDR2 ANQGSEA, per germline. CDR3 in DNA: TGCAGCGTTGAAAGGGAAGGTAGGGTGGAGACCCAGTACTTC. Protein product: CSVEREGRVETQYF. Drawing the rest from reference TRBV29-1 and TRBJ2-5, the complete variable domain is SAVISQKPSRDICQRGTSLTIQCQVDSQVTMMFWYRQQPGQSLTLIATANQGSEATYESGFVIDKFPISRPNLTFSTLTVSNMSPEDSSIYLCSVEREGRVETQYFGPGTRLLVL.

This clonotype was seen a few times. The chain recombines TRBV30 with TRBJ2-7; 11 bases are a match to TRBD1. Trimming cost V 4 bases and J 4 bases; bases outside gene matches: 9. Germline V gene lookup returns CDR1 GTSNPN and CDR2 SVGIG (reference sequence). This CDR3 region has 15 residues. CDR3 sequence: CAWNFGDRGDYEQYF. The CDR3 nucleotides are TGTGCCTGGAATTTCGGGGACAGGGGGGATTACGAGCAGTACTTC.

This chain links TRBV12-3 or TRBV12-4 with TRBJ2-3; 9 positions agree with TRBD1. V gave up 7 bases and J gave up 0 bases; unmatched junction bases: 14. There are 18 residues in the CDR3. The CDR3 here is CASTNNHRGRRSTDTQYF. CDR3 sequence (DNA): TGTGCCAGCACTAACAACCACAGGGGGCGTAGGAGCACAGATACGCAGTATTTT.

The gene calls are TRBV30 and TRBJ2-6, with 9 bases aligning to TRBD1. CDR1 is GTSNPN, CDR2 SVGIG, per germline (reference sequence). CDR3 length equals 17 residues. V gave up 3 bases and J gave up 4 bases; unmatched junction bases: 10. CDR3 nucleotides: TGTGCCTGGAGGACTCGGACAGGGGCTGAAGGGGCCAACGTCCTGACTTTC. This gives the protein CAWRTRTGAEGANVLTF.

In DNA form, the CDR3 reads TGTGCCACCAGTCCCAGGGGCACCTACGAGCAGTACTTC. Its protein product is CATSPRGTYEQYF. The chain employs TRBV24-1 and TRBJ2-7, with a weak D call TRBD1 (6 bases). Germline V gene sequence: CDR1 KGHDR, CDR2 SFDVKD. The germline V and J ends were trimmed by 6 bases and 2 bases, with 10 bases remaining between them. CDR3 length: 13 residues.

This clonotype has only a few counts. The J gene is TRBJ2-7, the V gene TRBV7-2; no clear D gene. V was trimmed by 0 bases and J by 3 bases, leaving 9 bases between them. The CDR3 is 14 amino acids. The germline V gene has CDR1 SGHTA and CDR2 FQGNSA. DNA for the CDR3: TGTGCCAGCAGCTTAGCCGGAAAAATCTACGAGCAGTACTTC. Its protein is CASSLAGKIYEQYF.

The chain is built from TRBV11-2 and TRBJ2-7; D ambiguous. V lost 2 bases and J lost 0, with 8 bases in between. The CDR3 is 14 amino acids. CDR1 is SGHAT, CDR2 FQNNGV, per germline. In nucleotides, the CDR3 is TGTGCCAGCAGCTTATCCAGCACCTCCTACGAGCAGTACTTC. This translates into CASSLSSTSYEQYF.

The rearrangement uses TRBV5-1 and TRBJ2-7; 9 bases agree with TRBD1. CDR1 and CDR2 (germline): SGHRS, YFSETQ. This CDR3 has 15 amino acids. Trimming cost V 5 bases and J 1 base; bases outside gene matches: 7. The CDR3 is CASSHPGQGSYEQYF. CDR3 DNA: TGCGCCAGCAGTCACCCGGGACAGGGATCCTACGAGCAGTACTTC.

The CDR3 loop reads CASSLLSGETGELFF. The CDR3, as DNA: TGCGCCAGCAGCTTGTTGTCGGGAGAAACCGGGGAGCTGTTTTTT. The gene calls are TRBV5-1 and TRBJ2-2, with a possible D match to TRBD2 (6 bases). The V and J ends lost 1 base and 5 bases respectively, with 12 bases between them. Germline V gene data show CDR1 as SGHRS and CDR2 as YFSETQ. The CDR3 length is 15 residues.

This clonotype was observed a few times. The genes are TRBV6-1 and TRBJ2-6; D call uncertain. This CDR3 contains 14 residues. V was pared by 5 bases and J by 2 bases, with 7 bases between. In germline, CDR1 is MNHNS, CDR2 SASEGT. In nucleotides, the CDR3 is TGTGCCAGCAGTCTCATTGCTGGGGCCAACGTCCTGACTTTC. Protein: CASSLIAGANVLTF.

V and J are TRBV10-3 and TRBJ2-3; no definite D call. Germline lookup yields CDR1 ENHRY and CDR2 SYGVKD. The CDR3 covers 15 residues. Trimming took 6 bases from V and 3 from J, leaving 16 bases between them. The CDR3: CAIRNGFSSTDTQYF. The CDR3 DNA reads TGTGCCATCAGAAATGGGTTTTCTTCGACAGATACGCAGTATTTT.

This clonotype was picked up a small number of times. The J gene is TRBJ2-1, the V gene TRBV3-1; 11 bases agree with TRBD2. The CDR3 is 15 amino acids. Germline loops: CDR1 LGHDT, CDR2 YNNKEL (reference sequence). With 6 bases clipped from V and 8 bases from J, the junction kept 9 bases outside the gene matches. As DNA, the CDR3 is TGTGCCAGCAGTCCCACTAGCGGGGGTTACGATGAGCAGTTCTTC. It is translated as CASSPTSGGYDEQFF.

The genes are TRBV6-2 or TRBV6-3 and TRBJ2-2; TRBD1 agrees at 9 bases. Trimming at V came to 6 bases and at J to 4 bases, leaving 6 bases not matched to a gene. The CDR3 is made up of 15 amino acids. Germline V gene lookup returns CDR1 MNHEY and CDR2 SVGEGT. The CDR3 sequence is CASSHRDRVTGELFF. CDR3 nucleotide sequence: TGTGCCAGCAGCCACCGGGACAGGGTCACCGGGGAGCTGTTTTTT.

V and J are TRBV20-1 and TRBJ2-1; D may be TRBD2 (7 bases). This CDR3 has 13 amino acids. Germline CDR1 DFQATT, CDR2 SNEGSKA (reference sequence). The CDR3 nucleotides read TGCAGGCCTAGGGGGGGAACCTACAATGAGCAGTTCTTC. It codes for CRPRGGTYNEQFF.

This clonotype appeared a few times. J is TRBJ1-3 and V is TRBV29-1; D is possibly TRBD1 (5 bases). CDR1 SQVTM and CDR2 ANQGSEA come from the germline V gene. V lost 6 bases, J lost 2 bases, and 8 bases lay in between. The CDR3 spans 12 residues. CDR3 region: CSVRQPGNTIYF. The DNA for the CDR3 is TGCAGCGTACGACAGCCTGGAAACACCATATATTTT.

This clonotype has more than one count but fewer than ten. This chain connects TRBV5-4 to TRBJ2-1, with 12 positions matching TRBD2. Unmatched junction bases numbered 7, after V lost 4 bases and J lost 5 bases. The CDR3 runs 16 residues. Germline V gene lookup returns CDR1 SGHNT and CDR2 YYREEE (reference sequence). CDR3 nucleotide sequence: TGTGCCAGCAGCCTTGCTGCTAGCGGGGGGGACAATGAGCAGTTCTTC. This encodes CASSLAASGGDNEQFF.

The chain carries TRBV27 and TRBJ2-7, with 8 bases fitting TRBD2. This CDR3 spans 14 amino acids. V gave up 6 bases and J gave up 6 bases; unmatched junction bases: 10. From germline, CDR1 is MNHEY and CDR2 SMNVEV (reference sequence). CDR3 sequence reads: CASRPLAEGVEQYF. The CDR3 region has the DNA TGTGCCAGCAGGCCACTAGCGGAGGGCGTCGAGCAGTACTTC.

The rearrangement links TRBV5-5 to TRBJ2-1, with 7 bases that match TRBD2. J lost 8 bases, V lost 4 bases, and 18 bases had no gene match. Germline-derived CDR1 and CDR2 are SGHKS and YYEKEE (reference sequence). CDR3 length equals 17 residues. The CDR3 DNA is TGTGCCAGCAGCCGTCCGGGGCTAGCGGCCCTCCGGGATGAGCAGTTCTTC. Amino acid sequence: CASSRPGLAALRDEQFF.

The chain joins TRBV15 to TRBJ2-5; D call uncertain. Germline V CDR1 and CDR2: LNHNV, YYDKDF (reference sequence). The V gene lost 1 base and the J gene lost 3 bases, with 9 bases spanning the gap. CDR3 length: 14 amino acids. Here the CDR3 reads CATSRGGREETQYF. The DNA for the CDR3 is TGTGCCACCAGCAGAGGTGGACGCGAAGAGACCCAGTACTTC.

The chain links TRBV6-2 or TRBV6-3 to TRBJ2-1, with D perhaps TRBD1 or TRBD2 (5 bases each). Trimming stripped 4 bases from V and 5 bases from J, with 27 bases between. Germline V gene sequence: CDR1 MNHEY, CDR2 SVGEGT. The CDR3 loop spans 19 amino acids. CDR3 in DNA: TGTGCCAGCAGTTTCCGACAGCGGACCTCCCAAAACCGCGACAATGAGCAGTTCTTC. Protein product: CASSFRQRTSQNRDNEQFF.

The V and J genes are TRBV15 and TRBJ2-7, with TRBD2 identical over 11 bases. Trimming at V came to 0 bases and at J to 4 bases, leaving 2 bases not matched to a gene. CDR3 length equals 15 residues. CDR1 and CDR2 (germline): LNHNV, YYDKDF (reference sequence). In DNA, the CDR3 is TGTGCCACCAGCAGAGAACTAGCGGGAGTTTACGAGCAGTACTTC. Protein: CATSRELAGVYEQYF. Drawing the rest from reference TRBV15 and TRBJ2-7, the complete variable domain is DAMVIQNPRYQVTQFGKPVTLSCSQTLNHNVMYWYQQKSSQAPKLLFHYYDKDFNNEADTPDNFQSRRPNTSFCFLDIRSPGLGDTAMYLCATSRELAGVYEQYFGPGTRLTVT.

This clonotype was observed at least ten times. The rearrangement links TRBV2 to TRBJ2-1, with 9 bases fitting TRBD2. This CDR3 has 13 residues. CDR1 is SNHLY, CDR2 FYNNEI, per germline. Unmatched junction bases numbered 6, after V lost 7 bases and J lost 8 bases. The DNA of the CDR3 is TGTGCCAGCAAGGCGGGAGGGGTATATGAGCAGTTCTTC. Its protein product is CASKAGGVYEQFF.

The chain is built from TRBV5-1 and TRBJ2-2; TRBD2 agrees at 14 bases. CDR3 length: 17 amino acids. Per germline, CDR1 SGHRS and CDR2 YFSETQ. J lost 4 bases, V lost 4 bases, and 6 bases had no gene match. CDR3 sequence (DNA): TGCGCCAGCAGCCTGACTAGCGGGAGGGCCACCACCGGGGAGCTGTTTTTT. Translated, it gives CASSLTSGRATTGELFF.